Listed here are 8 T cell receptor beta chains from one sample, sequenced in a study of blood T cell repertoires in COVID-19. The table came from immunoSEQ multiplex PCR; TCRdb's copy has only in-frame clones and leaves some out. The sample lists 180,000 or so clones; 86% were seen once. Material: PBMCs or T cells enriched from blood (not recorded which). Source of these receptors: a woman in her thirties who had recovered from COVID-19.

The rearrangement uses TRBV29-1 and TRBJ2-7; 8 positions match TRBD2. Germline lookup yields CDR1 SQVTM and CDR2 ANQGSEA. The CDR3 has 13 residues. J gave up 4 bases and V 7 bases, and 9 bases lay outside the gene matches. The CDR3 region is CSGKVAGIYEQYF. The CDR3 nucleotides are TGCAGCGGGAAGGTAGCGGGAATATACGAGCAGTACTTC.

This clone occurred a few times. V is TRBV27 and J is TRBJ2-3; 7 nucleotides match TRBD1. The ends lost 5 bases at V and 4 bases at J; junction bases unmatched: 9. Germline V gene lookup returns CDR1 MNHEY and CDR2 SMNVEV (reference sequence). The CDR3 is 15 amino acids. CDR3 DNA sequence: TGTGCCAGCAGTCGTAGACAGGGCGCTTCAGATACGCAGTATTTT. Translated, it gives CASSRRQGASDTQYF.

This clone was found a few times. The V and J genes are TRBV21-1 and TRBJ2-7; the D call in the table, TRBD1, was not verified against the DNA. TRBV21-1 is deemed a pseudogene. This CDR3 contains 15 residues. This CDR3 is CASSKEGHANYEQYF. Here the CDR3 DNA reads TGTGCCAGCAGCAAAGAGGGACACGCAAACTACGAGCAGTACTTC.

This clone was picked up one time. The J gene is TRBJ2-5, the V gene TRBV6-1; 9 nucleotides align to TRBD1. This CDR3 has 16 amino acids. Germline assignment: CDR1 MNHNS and CDR2 SASEGT. The ends lost 0 bases at V and 5 bases at J; junction bases unmatched: 7. Here the CDR3 DNA reads TGTGCCAGCAGTGAAGCCCCGGGACAGGGTTGGGAGACCCAGTACTTC. Amino acid sequence: CASSEAPGQGWETQYF.

This rearrangement joins TRBV27 to TRBJ2-1; TRBD2 agrees at 13 bases. The CDR3 spans 16 residues. The germline CDR1 and CDR2 sequences are MNHEY and SMNVEV (reference sequence). With 7 bases clipped from V and 0 bases from J, the junction kept 3 bases outside the gene matches. The CDR3 sequence: CASTGTSGASYNEQFF. For the CDR3, the DNA is TGTGCCAGCACAGGGACTAGCGGGGCCTCCTACAATGAGCAGTTCTTC.

This clone was seen just once. The chain combines TRBV15 with TRBJ2-7; 8 bases agree with TRBD2. Germline V gene lookup returns CDR1 LNHNV and CDR2 YYDKDF (reference sequence). The CDR3 length is 15 residues. Losses at the gene ends were 3 bases for V and 5 bases for J; bases not matched to a gene: 9. This chain's CDR3 is CATSSGTSVINEQYF. The CDR3 nucleotides are TGTGCCACCAGCAGCGGGACTAGTGTTATCAACGAGCAGTACTTC.

This clone has just a few counts. This chain uses TRBV29-1 with TRBJ1-4; D not resolved. The CDR3 loop spans 13 amino acids. Trimming stripped 2 bases from V and 10 bases from J, with 14 bases between. Looked up from germline, CDR1 is SQVTM and CDR2 is ANQGSEA. For the CDR3, the DNA is TGCAGCGTTGAAAGTCCCCATGAGGTAAAACTGTTTTTT. It encodes CSVESPHEVKLFF.

The chain joins TRBV11-1 to TRBJ2-7; TRBD2 aligns across 8 bases. The CDR3 extends over 15 amino acids. Germline-derived CDR1 and CDR2 are SGHAT and FQDESV (reference sequence). V gave up 5 bases and J gave up 3 bases; unmatched junction bases: 9. The CDR3 coding sequence is TGTGCCAGCAGCCTCGGGGGGGGACCGCACTACGAGCAGTACTTC. Translated: CASSLGGGPHYEQYF.